Listed below are T cell receptor beta chains from one sample, sequenced in a study of T cells after yellow fever vaccination. In TCRdb, the 5' RACE reads were re-called with MiXCR into one record per CDR3 protein. The sample holds approximately 120,000 distinct CDR3 sequences, about 15% seen once. Sequencing used CD8+ T cells sorted from PBMCs, obtained 5 days after the yellow fever booster vaccination. The source is a man aged 18 to 30 who received the YFV17D yellow fever vaccine. Each CDR3 is given without its conserved first and last residue. The D gene is left open where the match is weak. A row's size may be missing; if present it is once, few, many or a size class.

V gene,CDR3 length,D gene,clone size,CDR3 protein
TRBV7-3,14,.,.,ASSLGPMKGTGELF
TRBV7-9,14,TRBD1,few,ASSLTTGDGTDTQY
TRBV6-2/TRBV6-3,9,.,.,ATGLSEPQH
TRBV6-5,15,TRBD2,few,ASSYGSSGDITDTQY
TRBV4-1,13,.,few,ASSQVLRGNYGYT
TRBV25-1,9,.,few,ASSEGSIQY
TRBV27,13,TRBD1,.,ASSPTGQGYNEQF
TRBV6-5,14,TRBD1,few,ASSPTFGDRVETQY
TRBV4-3,10,.,.,ASSPGAGELF
TRBV7-3,11,.,.,ASSLRIPDGYT
TRBV6-4,14,TRBD2,.,ASSDSGTSGGDTQY
TRBV27,14,.,.,ASSSPGRTKIHEQY
TRBV11-2,12,.,few,ASSLTGAINEQF
TRBV5-5,19,.,few,ASSLPSPRSSGTEGTDTQY
TRBV4-3,15,TRBD2,.,ASSQVGSSGGPDTQY
TRBV28,13,.,few,ASSFRGVRTDTQY
TRBV7-3,12,TRBD1,.,ASSSSGGVETQY
TRBV20-1,9,.,few,SASPLDGYT
TRBV7-2,11,.,.,ASSLRGRHTQY
TRBV2,10,.,.,ASVLATNEQF
TRBV24-1,12,.,.,ATSDLGTMGPQH
TRBV5-1,10,.,many,ASSDGGYGYT
TRBV12-3/TRBV12-4,12,.,.,ASSLVGATDTQY
TRBV12-3/TRBV12-4,11,.,.,ASWASEDNEQF
TRBV11-2,13,.,few,ASSLLLPPIETQY
TRBV7-9,12,TRBD2,few,ASSSSGATDTQY
TRBV4-1,13,.,.,ASSPVGYSGNTIY
TRBV4-1,13,.,many,ASSQEGTLGTEAF
TRBV4-3,12,.,few,ASSQETGTTEAF
TRBV29-1,11,.,.,SAVDYSQETQY
TRBV7-9,17,.,.,ASSLASEVIGGVTDTQY
TRBV5-6,10,.,.,ASSSGWNEQF
TRBV9,11,.,.,ASSVQDYNEQF
TRBV13,12,.,medium-sized,ASSLGLMRRVDF
TRBV6-2/TRBV6-3,14,.,.,ASSGRDNLVAGELF
TRBV7-3,11,.,.,ASSPSPGTQAF
TRBV7-9,11,.,few,ASSRENTGELF
TRBV6-5,10,.,.,ASSPPGHGYT
TRBV7-6,14,TRBD2,.,ASSWTSGGATDTQY
TRBV5-1,12,.,.,ASSLAWGRDEQY
TRBV28,13,TRBD1,.,ASDPQGKTQETQY
TRBV7-9,10,.,.,ASSLVPGDEY
TRBV27,13,.,.,ASSAGLGDQETQY
TRBV19,11,TRBD1,few,ASTDRAGYEQY
TRBV11-2,8,.,few,ASKGNEQY
TRBV10-3,16,TRBD2,.,AISELSTGTSGGNEQF
TRBV28,12,.,few,ASSRVRVSNIQY
TRBV4-2,15,TRBD2,.,ASSQDWASGDWDTQY
TRBV7-9,11,.,.,ASSISVGNEQF
TRBV7-9,14,.,.,ASSLEAGESQETQY
TRBV7-6,13,.,many,ASSLWGTENTEAF
TRBV7-8,16,TRBD2,few,ASSPGLAGILSTDTQY